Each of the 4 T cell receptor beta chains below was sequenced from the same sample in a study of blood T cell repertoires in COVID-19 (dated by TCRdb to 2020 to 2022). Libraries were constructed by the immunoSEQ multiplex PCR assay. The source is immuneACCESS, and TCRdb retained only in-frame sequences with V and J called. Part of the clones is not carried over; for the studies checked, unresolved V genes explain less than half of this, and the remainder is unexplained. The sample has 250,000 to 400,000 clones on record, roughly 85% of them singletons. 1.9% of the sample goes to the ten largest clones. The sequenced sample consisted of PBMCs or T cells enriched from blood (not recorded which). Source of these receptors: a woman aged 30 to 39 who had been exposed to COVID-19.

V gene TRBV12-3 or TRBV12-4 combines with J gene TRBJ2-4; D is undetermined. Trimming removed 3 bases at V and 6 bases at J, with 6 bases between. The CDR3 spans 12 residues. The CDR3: CASSFQLNIQYF. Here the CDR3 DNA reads TGTGCCAGCAGTTTTCAGTTAAACATTCAGTACTTC.

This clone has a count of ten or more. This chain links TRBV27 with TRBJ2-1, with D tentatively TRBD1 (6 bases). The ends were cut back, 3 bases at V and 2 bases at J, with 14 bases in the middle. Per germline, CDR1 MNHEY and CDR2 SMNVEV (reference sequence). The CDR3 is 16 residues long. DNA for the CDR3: TGTGCCAGCAGTTTTCATAGACAGGTCCCCTACAATGAGCAGTTCTTC. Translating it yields CASSFHRQVPYNEQFF.

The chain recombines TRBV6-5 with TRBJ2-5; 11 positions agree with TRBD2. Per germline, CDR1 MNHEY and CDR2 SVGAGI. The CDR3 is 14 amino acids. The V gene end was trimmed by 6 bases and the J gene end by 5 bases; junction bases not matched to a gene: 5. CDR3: CASRVAGGPETQYF. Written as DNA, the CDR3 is TGTGCCAGCAGGGTAGCGGGAGGGCCGGAGACCCAGTACTTC.

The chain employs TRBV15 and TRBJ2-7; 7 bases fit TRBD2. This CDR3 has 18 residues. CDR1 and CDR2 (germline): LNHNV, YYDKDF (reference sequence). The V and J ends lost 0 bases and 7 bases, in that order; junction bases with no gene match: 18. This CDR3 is CATSRDPSGASRGGEQYF. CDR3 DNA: TGTGCCACCAGCAGAGATCCGAGCGGGGCCAGCCGGGGAGGAGAGCAGTACTTC.